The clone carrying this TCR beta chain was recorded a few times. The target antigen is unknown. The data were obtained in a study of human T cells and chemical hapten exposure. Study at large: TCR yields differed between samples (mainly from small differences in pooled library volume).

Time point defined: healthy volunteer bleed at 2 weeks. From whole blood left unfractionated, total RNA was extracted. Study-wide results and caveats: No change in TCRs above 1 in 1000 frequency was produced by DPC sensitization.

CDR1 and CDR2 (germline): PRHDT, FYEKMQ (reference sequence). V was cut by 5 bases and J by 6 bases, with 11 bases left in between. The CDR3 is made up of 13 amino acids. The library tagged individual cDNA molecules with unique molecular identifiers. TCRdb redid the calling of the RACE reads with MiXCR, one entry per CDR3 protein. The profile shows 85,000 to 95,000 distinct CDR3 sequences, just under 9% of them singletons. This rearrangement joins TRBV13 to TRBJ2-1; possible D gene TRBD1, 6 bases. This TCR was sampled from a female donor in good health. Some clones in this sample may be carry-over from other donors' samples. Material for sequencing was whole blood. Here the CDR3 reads CASSRGQPNEQFF. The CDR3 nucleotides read TGTGCCAGCAGCCGCGGACAGCCCAATGAGCAGTTCTTC.